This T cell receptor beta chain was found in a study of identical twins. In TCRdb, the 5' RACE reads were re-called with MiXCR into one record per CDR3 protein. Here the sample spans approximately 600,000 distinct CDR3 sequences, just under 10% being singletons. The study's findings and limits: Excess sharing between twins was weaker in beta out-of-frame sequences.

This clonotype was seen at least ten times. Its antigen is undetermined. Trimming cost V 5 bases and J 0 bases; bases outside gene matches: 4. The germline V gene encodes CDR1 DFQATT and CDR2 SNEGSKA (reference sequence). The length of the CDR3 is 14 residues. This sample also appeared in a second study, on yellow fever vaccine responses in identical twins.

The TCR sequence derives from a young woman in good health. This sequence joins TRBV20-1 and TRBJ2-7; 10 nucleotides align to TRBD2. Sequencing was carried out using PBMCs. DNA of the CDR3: TGCAGTGCTGAGAGGACTAGCGGCTCCTACGAGCAGTACTTC. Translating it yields CSAERTSGSYEQYF.